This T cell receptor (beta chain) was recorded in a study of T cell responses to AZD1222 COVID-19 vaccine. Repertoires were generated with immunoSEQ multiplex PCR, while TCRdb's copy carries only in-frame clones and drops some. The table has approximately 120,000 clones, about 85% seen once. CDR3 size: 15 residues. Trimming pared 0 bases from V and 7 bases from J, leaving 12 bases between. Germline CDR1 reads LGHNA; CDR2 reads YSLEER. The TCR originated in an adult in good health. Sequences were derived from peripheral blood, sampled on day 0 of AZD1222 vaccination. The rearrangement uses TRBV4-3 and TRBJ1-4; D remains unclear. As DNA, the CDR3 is TGCGCCAGCAGCCAAGATGGTCCCCATGGTGAAAAACTGTTTTTT. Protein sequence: CASSQDGPHGEKLFF.